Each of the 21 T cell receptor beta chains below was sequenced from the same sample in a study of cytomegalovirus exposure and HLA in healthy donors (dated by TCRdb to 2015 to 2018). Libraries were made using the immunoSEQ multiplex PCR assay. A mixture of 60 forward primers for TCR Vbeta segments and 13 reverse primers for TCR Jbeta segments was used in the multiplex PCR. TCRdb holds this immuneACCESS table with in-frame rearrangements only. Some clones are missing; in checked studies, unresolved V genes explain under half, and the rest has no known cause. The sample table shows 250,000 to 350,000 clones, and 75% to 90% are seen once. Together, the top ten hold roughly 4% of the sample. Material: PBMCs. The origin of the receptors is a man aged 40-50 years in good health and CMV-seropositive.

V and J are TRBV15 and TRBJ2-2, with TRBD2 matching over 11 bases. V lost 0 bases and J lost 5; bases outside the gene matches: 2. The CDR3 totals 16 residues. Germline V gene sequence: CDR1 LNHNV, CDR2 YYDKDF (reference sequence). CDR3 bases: TGTGCCACCAGCAGAGATCTAGCGGGAGGTACCGGGGAGCTGTTTTTT. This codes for CATSRDLAGGTGELFF. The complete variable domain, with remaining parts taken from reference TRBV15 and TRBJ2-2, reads DAMVIQNPRYQVTQFGKPVTLSCSQTLNHNVMYWYQQKSSQAPKLLFHYYDKDFNNEADTPDNFQSRRPNTSFCFLDIRSPGLGDTAMYLCATSRDLAGGTGELFFGEGSRLTVL.

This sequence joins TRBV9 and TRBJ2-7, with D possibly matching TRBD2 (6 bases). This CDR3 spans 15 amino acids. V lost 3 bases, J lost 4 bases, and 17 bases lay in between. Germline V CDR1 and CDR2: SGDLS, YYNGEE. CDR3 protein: CASSAGPLGGYEQYF. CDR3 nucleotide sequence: TGTGCCAGCAGCGCGGGACCTCTCGGGGGATACGAGCAGTACTTC. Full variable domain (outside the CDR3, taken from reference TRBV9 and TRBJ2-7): DSGVTQTPKHLITATGQRVTLRCSPRSGDLSVYWYQQSLDQGLQFLIQYYNGEERAKGNILERFSAQQFPDLHSELNLSSLELGDSALYFCASSAGPLGGYEQYFGPGTRLTVT.

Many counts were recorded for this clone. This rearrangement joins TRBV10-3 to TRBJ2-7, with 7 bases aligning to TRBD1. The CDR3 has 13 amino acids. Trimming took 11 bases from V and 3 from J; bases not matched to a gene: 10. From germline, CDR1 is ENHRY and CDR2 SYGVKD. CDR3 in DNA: TGTGCCTCCTCGGACAGGAATCACTACGAGCAGTACTTC. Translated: CASSDRNHYEQYF.

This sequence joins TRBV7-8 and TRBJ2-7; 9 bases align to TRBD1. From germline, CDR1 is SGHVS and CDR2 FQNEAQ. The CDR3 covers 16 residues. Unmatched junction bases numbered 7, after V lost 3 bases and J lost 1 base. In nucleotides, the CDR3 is TGTGCCAGCAGCTTCCCTGGACAGGGGCCGTCCTACGAGCAGTACTTC. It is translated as CASSFPGQGPSYEQYF.

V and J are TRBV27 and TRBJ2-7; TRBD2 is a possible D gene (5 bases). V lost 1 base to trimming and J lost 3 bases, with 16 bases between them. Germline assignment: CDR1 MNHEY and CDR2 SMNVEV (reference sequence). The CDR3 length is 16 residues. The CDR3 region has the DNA TGTGCCAGCAGTTTATATGCCGGACGTCGGGGCTACGAGCAGTACTTC. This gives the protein CASSLYAGRRGYEQYF.

The chain's CDR3 is CASSPRLAGSNEQFF. The CDR3 DNA is TGTGCCAGCAGCCCGCGGCTAGCGGGGTCGAATGAGCAGTTCTTC. The J gene is TRBJ2-1, the V gene TRBV7-3; 9 bases are shared with TRBD2. Germline V gene lookup returns CDR1 SGHTA and CDR2 FQGTGA. The CDR3 is made up of 15 amino acids. J gave up 7 bases and V 5 bases, and 9 bases lay outside the gene matches. The full variable domain, rest sourced from reference TRBV7-3 and TRBJ2-1, is GAGVSQTPSNKVTEKGKYVELRCDPISGHTALYWYRQSLGQGPEFLIYFQGTGAADDSGLPNDRFFAVRPEGSVSTLKIQRTERGDSAVYLCASSPRLAGSNEQFFGPGTRLTVL.

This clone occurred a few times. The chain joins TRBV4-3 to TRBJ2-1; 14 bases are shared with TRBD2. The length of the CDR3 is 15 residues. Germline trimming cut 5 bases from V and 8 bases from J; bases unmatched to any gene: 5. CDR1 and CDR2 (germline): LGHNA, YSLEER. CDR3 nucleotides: TGCGCCAGCAGCGATGGACTAGCGGGAGGCCATGAGCAGTTCTTC. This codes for CASSDGLAGGHEQFF.

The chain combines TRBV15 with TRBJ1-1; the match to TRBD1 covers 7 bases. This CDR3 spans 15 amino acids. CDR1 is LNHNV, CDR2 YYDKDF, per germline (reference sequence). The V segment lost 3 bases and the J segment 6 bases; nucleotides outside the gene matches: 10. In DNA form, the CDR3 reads TGTGCCACCAGCAGCCCGGGACAGATCTCCCCTGAAGCTTTCTTT. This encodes CATSSPGQISPEAFF.

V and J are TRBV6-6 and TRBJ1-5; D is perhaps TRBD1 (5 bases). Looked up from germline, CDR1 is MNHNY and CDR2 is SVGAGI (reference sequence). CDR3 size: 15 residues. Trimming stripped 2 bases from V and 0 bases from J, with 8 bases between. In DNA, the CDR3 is TGTGCCAGCAGTTACGGCAGGGCTAGCAATCAGCCCCAGCATTTT. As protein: CASSYGRASNQPQHF.

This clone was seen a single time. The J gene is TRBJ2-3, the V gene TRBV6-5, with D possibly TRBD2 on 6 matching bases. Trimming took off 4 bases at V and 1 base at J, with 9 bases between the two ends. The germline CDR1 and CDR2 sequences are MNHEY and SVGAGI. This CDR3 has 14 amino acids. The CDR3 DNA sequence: TGTGCCAGCAGTTTGCGGGGACGCACAGATACGCAGTATTTT. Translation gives CASSLRGRTDTQYF.

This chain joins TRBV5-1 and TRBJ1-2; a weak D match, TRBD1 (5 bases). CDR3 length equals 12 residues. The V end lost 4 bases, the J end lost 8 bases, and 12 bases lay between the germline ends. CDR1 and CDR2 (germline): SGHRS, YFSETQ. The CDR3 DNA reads TGCGCCAGCAGCGACAGCTCTTCAGGCTACACCTTC. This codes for CASSDSSSGYTF.

CDR3 DNA: TGTGCCAGCACCAGGGACAGGGAGACCGGGGAGCTGTTTTTT. Amino acids: CASTRDRETGELFF. The chain has TRBV6-5 and TRBJ2-2, with TRBD1 matching over 9 bases. Looked up from germline, CDR1 is MNHEY and CDR2 is SVGAGI. The CDR3 covers 14 residues. The V segment lost 7 bases and the J segment 5 bases; nucleotides outside the gene matches: 5.

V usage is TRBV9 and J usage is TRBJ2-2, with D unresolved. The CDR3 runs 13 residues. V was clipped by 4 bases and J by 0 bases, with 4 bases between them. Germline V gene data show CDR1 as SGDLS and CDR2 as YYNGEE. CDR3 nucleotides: TGTGCCAGCAGCTCGGCGAACACCGGGGAGCTGTTTTTT. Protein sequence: CASSSANTGELFF.

CDR3 nucleotide sequence: TGTGCCAGCAGCCCGGGACAGGGGGCACCCGGCGGGAATGAGCAGTTCTTC. It yields the protein CASSPGQGAPGGNEQFF. The chain is built from TRBV7-8 and TRBJ2-1, with TRBD1 identical over 12 bases. Per the germline V gene, CDR1 is SGHVS and CDR2 is FQNEAQ. V lost 5 bases, J lost 7 bases, and 12 bases stayed unmatched. The length of the CDR3 is 17 residues.

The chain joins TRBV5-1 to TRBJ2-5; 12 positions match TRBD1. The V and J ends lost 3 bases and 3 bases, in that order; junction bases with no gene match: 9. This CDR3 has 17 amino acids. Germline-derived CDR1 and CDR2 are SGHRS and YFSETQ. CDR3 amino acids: CASSSGTGGAGKETQYF. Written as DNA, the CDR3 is TGCGCCAGCAGCTCCGGGACAGGGGGCGCGGGAAAAGAGACCCAGTACTTC.

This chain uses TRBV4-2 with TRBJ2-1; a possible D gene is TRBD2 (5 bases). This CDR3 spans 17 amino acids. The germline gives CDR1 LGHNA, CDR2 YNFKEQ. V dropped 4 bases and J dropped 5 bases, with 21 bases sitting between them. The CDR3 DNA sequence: TGTGCCAGCAGCCTGCCTCTCGGGGATAGGGTCGACAATGAGCAGTTCTTC. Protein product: CASSLPLGDRVDNEQFF.

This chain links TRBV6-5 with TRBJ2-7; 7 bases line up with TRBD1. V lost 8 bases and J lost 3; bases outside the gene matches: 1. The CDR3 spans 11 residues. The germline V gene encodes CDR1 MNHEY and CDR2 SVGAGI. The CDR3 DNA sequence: TGTGCCAGCCGGGACAGCTACGAGCAGTACTTC. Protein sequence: CASRDSYEQYF.

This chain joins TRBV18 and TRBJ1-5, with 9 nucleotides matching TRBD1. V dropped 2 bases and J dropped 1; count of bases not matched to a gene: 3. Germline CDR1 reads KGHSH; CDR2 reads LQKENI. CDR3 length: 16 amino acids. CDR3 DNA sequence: TGTGCCAGCTCACCAGGGACAGGGAGGAGCAATCAGCCCCAGCATTTT. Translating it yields CASSPGTGRSNQPQHF.

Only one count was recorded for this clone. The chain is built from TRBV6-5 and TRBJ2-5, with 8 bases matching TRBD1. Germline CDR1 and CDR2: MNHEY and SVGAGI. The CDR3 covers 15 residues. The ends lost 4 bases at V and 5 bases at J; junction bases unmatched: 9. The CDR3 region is CASSSHRGRGETQYF. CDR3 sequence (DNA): TGTGCCAGCAGTTCACACAGGGGGAGAGGGGAGACCCAGTACTTC.

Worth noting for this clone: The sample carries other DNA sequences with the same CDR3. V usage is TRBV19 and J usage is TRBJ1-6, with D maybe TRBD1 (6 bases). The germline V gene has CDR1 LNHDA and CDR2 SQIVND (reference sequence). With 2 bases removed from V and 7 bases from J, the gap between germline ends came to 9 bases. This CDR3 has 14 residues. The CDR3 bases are TGTGCCAGTAGTATACCAGGGGCAAATTCACCCCTCCACTTT. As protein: CASSIPGANSPLHF.

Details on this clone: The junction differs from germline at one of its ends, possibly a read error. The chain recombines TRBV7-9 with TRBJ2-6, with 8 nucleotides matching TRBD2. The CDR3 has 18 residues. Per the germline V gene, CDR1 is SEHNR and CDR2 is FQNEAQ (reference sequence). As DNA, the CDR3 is TGTTCCAGCAGCTTTTCGGGCGGGAGGCCCTCTGGGGCCAACGTCCTGACTTTC. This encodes CSSSFSGGRPSGANVLTF.